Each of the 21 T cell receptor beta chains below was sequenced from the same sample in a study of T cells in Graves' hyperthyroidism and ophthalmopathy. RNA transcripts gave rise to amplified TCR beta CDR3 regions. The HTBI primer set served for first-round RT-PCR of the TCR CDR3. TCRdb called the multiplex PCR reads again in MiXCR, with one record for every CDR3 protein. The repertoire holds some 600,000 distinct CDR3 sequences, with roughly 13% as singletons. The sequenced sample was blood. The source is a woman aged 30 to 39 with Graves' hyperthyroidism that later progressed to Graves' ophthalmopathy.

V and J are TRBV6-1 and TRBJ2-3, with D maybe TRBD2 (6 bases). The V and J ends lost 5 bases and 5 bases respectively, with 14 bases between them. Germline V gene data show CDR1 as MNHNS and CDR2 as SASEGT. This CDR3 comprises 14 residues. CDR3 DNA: TGTGCCAGCAGTTCCATTCGGGAGTTAGATACGCAGTATTTT. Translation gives CASSSIRELDTQYF.

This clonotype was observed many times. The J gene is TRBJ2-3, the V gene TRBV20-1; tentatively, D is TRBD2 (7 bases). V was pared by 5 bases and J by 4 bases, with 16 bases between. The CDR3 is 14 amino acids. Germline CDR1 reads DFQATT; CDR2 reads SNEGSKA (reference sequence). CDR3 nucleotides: TGCAGTGCTCCGGGCGGGGGCTCCGCAGATACGCAGTATTTT. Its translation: CSAPGGGSADTQYF.

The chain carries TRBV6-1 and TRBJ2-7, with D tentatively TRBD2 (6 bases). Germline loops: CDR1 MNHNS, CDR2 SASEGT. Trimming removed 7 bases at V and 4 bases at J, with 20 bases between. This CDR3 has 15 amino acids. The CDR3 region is CASNAYWRGLYEQYF. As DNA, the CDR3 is TGTGCCAGCAATGCATATTGGAGGGGTTTATACGAGCAGTACTTC.

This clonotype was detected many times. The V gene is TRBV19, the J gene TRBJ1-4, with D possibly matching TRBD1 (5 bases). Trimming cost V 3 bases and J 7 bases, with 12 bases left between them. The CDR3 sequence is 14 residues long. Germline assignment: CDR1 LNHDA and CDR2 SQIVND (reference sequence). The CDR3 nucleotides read TGTGCCAGTAGTATCCAGGGCGGGATTGAAAAACTGTTTTTT. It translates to CASSIQGGIEKLFF.

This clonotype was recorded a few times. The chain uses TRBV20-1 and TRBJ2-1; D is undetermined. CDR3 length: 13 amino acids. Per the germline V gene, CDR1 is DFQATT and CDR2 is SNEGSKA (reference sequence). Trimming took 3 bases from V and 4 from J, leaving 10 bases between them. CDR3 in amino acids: CSASRSKYNEQFF. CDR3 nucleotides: TGCAGTGCTAGTAGGTCTAAATACAATGAGCAGTTCTTC.

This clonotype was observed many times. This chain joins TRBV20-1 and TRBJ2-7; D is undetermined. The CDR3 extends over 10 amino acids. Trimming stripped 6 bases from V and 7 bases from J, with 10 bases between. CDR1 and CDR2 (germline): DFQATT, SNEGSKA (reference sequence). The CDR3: CSAHFREQYF. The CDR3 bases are TGCAGTGCCCATTTTCGAGAGCAGTACTTC.

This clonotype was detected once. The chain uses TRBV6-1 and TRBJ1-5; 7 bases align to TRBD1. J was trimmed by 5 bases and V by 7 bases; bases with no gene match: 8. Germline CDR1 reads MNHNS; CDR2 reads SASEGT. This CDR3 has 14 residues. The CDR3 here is CASNFRDSYQPQHF. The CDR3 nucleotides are TGTGCCAGCAACTTCCGGGACAGCTATCAGCCCCAGCATTTT.

In nucleotides, the CDR3 is TGTGCCAGCAGCTCTCTGGCCGGCGGGGCCTCCTACAATGAGCAGTTCTTC. Translating it yields CASSSLAGGASYNEQFF. The rearrangement joins TRBV7-9 to TRBJ2-1, with D perhaps TRBD2 (6 bases). Germline V CDR1 and CDR2: SEHNR, FQNEAQ (reference sequence). This CDR3 has 17 residues. Trimming removed 4 bases at V and 0 bases at J, with 16 bases between. The entire variable domain, with the rest obtained from reference TRBV7-9 and TRBJ2-1, is as follows: DTGVSQNPRHKITKRGQNVTFRCDPISEHNRLYWYRQTLGQGPEFLTYFQNEAQLEKSRLLSDRFSAERPKGSFSTLEIQRTEQGDSAMYLCASSSLAGGASYNEQFFGPGTRLTVL.

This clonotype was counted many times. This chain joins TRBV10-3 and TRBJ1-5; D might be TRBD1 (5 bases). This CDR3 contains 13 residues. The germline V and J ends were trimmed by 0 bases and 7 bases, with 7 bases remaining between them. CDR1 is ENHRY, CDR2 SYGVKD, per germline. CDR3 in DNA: TGTGCCATCAGTGAGTCGGGGGTGCAGCCCCAGCATTTT. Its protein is CAISESGVQPQHF.

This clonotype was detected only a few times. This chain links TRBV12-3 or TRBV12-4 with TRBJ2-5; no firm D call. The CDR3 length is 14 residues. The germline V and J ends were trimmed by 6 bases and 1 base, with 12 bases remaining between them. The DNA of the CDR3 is TGTGCCAGCAGCCTTGACCCCGCCCAAGAGACCCAGTACTTC. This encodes CASSLDPAQETQYF.

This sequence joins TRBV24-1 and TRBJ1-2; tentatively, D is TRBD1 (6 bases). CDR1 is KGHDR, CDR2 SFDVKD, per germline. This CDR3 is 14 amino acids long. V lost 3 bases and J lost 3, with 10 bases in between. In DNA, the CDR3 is TGTGCCACCAGTGATAGGGACACCTACTATGGCTACACCTTC. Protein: CATSDRDTYYGYTF.

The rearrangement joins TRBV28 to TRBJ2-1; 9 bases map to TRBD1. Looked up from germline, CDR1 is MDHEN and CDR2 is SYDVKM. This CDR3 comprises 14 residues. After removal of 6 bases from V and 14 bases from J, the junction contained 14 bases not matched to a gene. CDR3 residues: CASSSTVIRDREFF. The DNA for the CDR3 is TGTGCCAGCAGCTCCACTGTAATCCGGGACAGGGAGTTCTTC.

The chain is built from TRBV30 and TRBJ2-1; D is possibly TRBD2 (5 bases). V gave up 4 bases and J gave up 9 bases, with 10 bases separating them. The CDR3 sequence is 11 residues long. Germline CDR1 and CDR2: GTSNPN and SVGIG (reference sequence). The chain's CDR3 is CAWMAEGEQFF. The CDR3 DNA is TGTGCCTGGATGGCAGAGGGTGAGCAGTTCTTC.

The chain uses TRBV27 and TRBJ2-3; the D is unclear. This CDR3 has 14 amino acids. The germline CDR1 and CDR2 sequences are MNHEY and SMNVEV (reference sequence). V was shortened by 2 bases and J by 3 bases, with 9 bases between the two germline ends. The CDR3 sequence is CASSLPTETDTQYF. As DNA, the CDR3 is TGTGCCAGCAGTTTACCCACAGAAACAGATACGCAGTATTTT.

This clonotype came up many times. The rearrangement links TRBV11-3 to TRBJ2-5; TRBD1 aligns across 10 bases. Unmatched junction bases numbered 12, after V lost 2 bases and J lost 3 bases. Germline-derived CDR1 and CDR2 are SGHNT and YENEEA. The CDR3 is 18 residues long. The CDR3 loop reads CASSLRMGTGAKEETQYF. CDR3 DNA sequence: TGTGCCAGCAGCTTACGGATGGGGACAGGGGCGAAGGAAGAGACCCAGTACTTC. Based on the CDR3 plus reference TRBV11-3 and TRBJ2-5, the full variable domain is EAGVVQSPRYKIIEKKQPVAFWCNPISGHNTLYWYLQNLGQGPELLIRYENEEAVDDSQLPKDRFSAERLKGVDSTLKIQPAELGDSAVYLCASSLRMGTGAKEETQYFGPGTRLLVL.

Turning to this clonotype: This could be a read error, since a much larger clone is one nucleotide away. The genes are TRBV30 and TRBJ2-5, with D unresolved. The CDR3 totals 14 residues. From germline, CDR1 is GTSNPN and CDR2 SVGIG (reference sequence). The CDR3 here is CAWSVQPRMETQCF. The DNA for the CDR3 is TGTGCCTGGAGTGTACAGCCTCGGATGGAGACCCAGTGCTTC.

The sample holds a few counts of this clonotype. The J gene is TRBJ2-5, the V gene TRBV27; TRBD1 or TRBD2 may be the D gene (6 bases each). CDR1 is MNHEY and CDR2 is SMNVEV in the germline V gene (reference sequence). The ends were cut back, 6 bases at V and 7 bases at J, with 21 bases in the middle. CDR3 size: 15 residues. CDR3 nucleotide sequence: TGTGCCAGCAGCTACAGGGCGGGGTCTTTGGGGACCCAGTACTTC. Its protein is CASSYRAGSLGTQYF.

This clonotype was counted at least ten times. The CDR3 bases are TGTGCCAGCAGCTCCGACAGGGACCTCTTGCCCCAGCATTTT. This sequence encodes CASSSDRDLLPQHF. V gene TRBV6-2 or TRBV6-3 combines with J gene TRBJ1-5; 7 bases are shared with TRBD1. V was pared by 6 bases and J by 9 bases, with 11 bases of the junction left unmatched. Per germline, CDR1 MNHEY and CDR2 SVGEGT. The CDR3 runs 14 residues.

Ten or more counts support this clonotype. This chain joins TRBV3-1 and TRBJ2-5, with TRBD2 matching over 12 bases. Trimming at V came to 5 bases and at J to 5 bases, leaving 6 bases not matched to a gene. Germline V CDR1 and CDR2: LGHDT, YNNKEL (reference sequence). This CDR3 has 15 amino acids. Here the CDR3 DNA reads TGTGCCAGCAGCGACCGACTAGCGGGAGTGGAGACCCAGTACTTC. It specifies CASSDRLAGVETQYF.

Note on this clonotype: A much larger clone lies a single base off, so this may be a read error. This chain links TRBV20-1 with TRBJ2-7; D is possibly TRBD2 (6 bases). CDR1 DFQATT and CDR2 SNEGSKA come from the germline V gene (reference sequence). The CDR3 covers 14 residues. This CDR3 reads CSARSGGDGYDQYF. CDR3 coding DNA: TGCAGTGCTAGAAGCGGAGGGGACGGCTACGATCAGTACTTC.

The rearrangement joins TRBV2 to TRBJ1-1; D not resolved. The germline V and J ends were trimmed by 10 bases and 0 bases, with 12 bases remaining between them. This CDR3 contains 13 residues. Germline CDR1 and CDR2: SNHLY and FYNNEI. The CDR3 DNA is TGTGCCACCTCACATCCCATGAACACTGAAGCTTTCTTT. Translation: CATSHPMNTEAFF.